Presented here are 12 T cell receptor beta chains from one specimen sequenced in a study of technical replicates of blood from a handful of donors. Profiling relied on immunoSEQ multiplex PCR, and the TCRdb table lists in-frame clones only, not all of them. This sample carries more than 65,000 clones, around 97% of them seen once, and the ten largest clones take around 0.18%. The sequencing sample was made of T cells isolated from PBMCs. The receptor source for this set is a human donor in good health.

The chain joins TRBV27 to TRBJ2-4, with TRBD1 matching over 7 bases. The CDR3 consists of 14 residues. CDR1 and CDR2 from the germline V gene are MNHEY and SMNVEV (reference sequence). Trimming cost V 4 bases and J 3 bases; bases outside gene matches: 3. The CDR3 spells CASSYRGDKNIQYF. In DNA form, the CDR3 reads TGTGCCAGCAGTTACAGGGGTGACAAAAACATTCAGTACTTC.

The chain couples TRBV18 to TRBJ1-1; weak D call: TRBD1 (5 bases). This CDR3 is 15 amino acids long. V was shortened by 6 bases and J by 4 bases, with 18 bases between the two germline ends. CDR1 and CDR2 from the germline V gene are KGHSH and LQKENI. The chain's CDR3 is CASSGAGLGSTEAFF. In nucleotides, the CDR3 is TGTGCCAGCTCCGGGGCGGGGCTAGGCAGCACTGAAGCTTTCTTT.

This clone has just a few counts. J is TRBJ1-5 and V is TRBV7-9; 7 positions agree with TRBD1. This CDR3 has 15 residues. Per the germline V gene, CDR1 is SEHNR and CDR2 is FQNEAQ (reference sequence). The J segment lost 1 base and the V segment lost 4 bases, leaving 4 bases of the junction unmatched. The chain's CDR3 is CASSYGTESNQPQHF. As DNA, the CDR3 is TGTGCCAGCAGCTACGGGACAGAAAGCAATCAGCCCCAGCATTTT. The variable domain in full, with the rest retrieved from reference TRBV7-9 and TRBJ1-5, is DTGVSQNPRHKITKRGQNVTFRCDPISEHNRLYWYRQTLGQGPEFLTYFQNEAQLEKSRLLSDRFSAERPKGSFSTLEIQRTEQGDSAMYLCASSYGTESNQPQHFGDGTRLSIL.

The gene calls are TRBV10-2 and TRBJ2-3; 12 positions match TRBD2. Trimming cost V 6 bases and J 8 bases; bases outside gene matches: 9. Germline values: CDR1 WSHSY, CDR2 SAAADI. The CDR3 consists of 15 residues. The CDR3 DNA is TGCGCCAGCAGAGAGCTAGCGGGGGGGTCAGCTACGCAGTATTTT. It translates to CASRELAGGSATQYF.

This clone was seen just once. V usage is TRBV27 and J usage is TRBJ1-1, with a possible D match to TRBD1 (6 bases). Germline V gene lookup returns CDR1 MNHEY and CDR2 SMNVEV (reference sequence). Trimming shortened V by 4 bases and J by 3 bases, and 15 bases separated the two germline ends. The CDR3 consists of 15 residues. The CDR3 DNA sequence: TGTGCCAGCAGTTCTTTACAGGGTTGGGACACTGAAGCTTTCTTT. It is translated as CASSSLQGWDTEAFF.

This chain joins TRBV15 and TRBJ2-3; TRBD1 aligns across 8 bases. This CDR3 is built from 16 residues. Looked up from germline, CDR1 is LNHNV and CDR2 is YYDKDF (reference sequence). The V gene end was trimmed by 2 bases and the J gene end by 6 bases; junction bases not matched to a gene: 10. The DNA for the CDR3 is TGTGCCACCAGCAGAACCGTACCAGGGGGCCGGGATACGCAGTATTTT. Encoded protein: CATSRTVPGGRDTQYF.

V and J are TRBV6-5 and TRBJ2-5; 7 bases map to TRBD2. Germline loops: CDR1 MNHEY, CDR2 SVGAGI. The junction had 10 bases not matched to a gene; V was cut back by 4 bases and J by 5 bases. The CDR3 runs 15 residues. In DNA form, the CDR3 reads TGTGCCAGCAGTTGGGATGTGGCGGGAGAGGAGACCCAGTACTTC. Translation: CASSWDVAGEETQYF.

This rearrangement joins TRBV27 to TRBJ2-1, with D perhaps TRBD2 (6 bases). From germline, CDR1 is MNHEY and CDR2 SMNVEV (reference sequence). V was clipped by 5 bases and J by 10 bases, with 12 bases between them. The CDR3 has 12 amino acids. The CDR3 region is CASSHGAGEQFF. CDR3 nucleotides: TGTGCCAGCAGTCACGGGGCGGGAGAGCAGTTCTTC.

The genes are TRBV2 and TRBJ2-7, with D possibly matching TRBD1 (5 bases). The CDR3 extends over 16 amino acids. The V gene lost 4 bases and the J gene lost 0 bases, with 16 bases spanning the gap. In germline, CDR1 is SNHLY, CDR2 FYNNEI. This CDR3 reads CASSGGTSLSSYEQYF. In DNA form, the CDR3 reads TGTGCCAGCAGTGGGGGCACCTCCTTGAGCTCCTACGAGCAGTACTTC.

Of note for this clone: Other nucleotide sequences from this sample produce the same CDR3. The V call is TRBV7-9, the J call TRBJ1-2, with unresolved D. Trimming took off 1 base at V and 8 bases at J, with 11 bases between the two ends. CDR1 is SEHNR and CDR2 is FQNEAQ in the germline V gene (reference sequence). The CDR3 extends over 13 amino acids. The CDR3 nucleotides are TGTGCCAGCAGCTTAGGAGGTGGTGGAGGCTACACCTTC. Translating it yields CASSLGGGGGYTF.

The chain couples TRBV28 to TRBJ2-7; perhaps TRBD2 as D (5 bases). This CDR3 is built from 16 residues. The V gene lost 5 bases and the J gene lost 4 bases, with 21 bases spanning the gap. Germline V gene lookup returns CDR1 MDHEN and CDR2 SYDVKM. CDR3 sequence: CASSLPRGYSVYEQYF. The CDR3 DNA is TGTGCCAGCAGTCTTCCGCGAGGGTATAGTGTGTACGAGCAGTACTTC.

The chain employs TRBV29-1 and TRBJ1-1; perhaps TRBD1 as D (5 bases). CDR3 size: 12 residues. Germline V gives CDR1 SQVTM, CDR2 ANQGSEA. V was pared by 6 bases and J by 1 base, with 9 bases between. In nucleotides, the CDR3 is TGCAGCGTGCCACAGGCGAACACTGAAGCTTTCTTT. Translating it yields CSVPQANTEAFF.